This is a list of T cell receptor beta chains from one sample in a study of T-cell memory formation after mild COVID-19. One entry per CDR3 protein, called by TCRdb with MiXCR from the 5' RACE reads. In the table there are 350,000 or so distinct CDR3 sequences, more than 20% of which are singletons. The specimen sequenced was PBMCs or a T cell subset sorted from them (not recorded which). These TCRs come from a man aged 18 to 29 who had mild COVID-19 (a few samples of this study predate the infection). Cell type and time point are not known. CDR3s include the opening cysteine and the closing phenylalanine or tryptophan. The D gene is left open where the match is weak. Not all rows give a size; the values are once, few, many and, for expanded clones, a class.

d_call j_call clone_size v_call cdr3_aa cdr3_nt
- TRBJ2-7 - TRBV4-2 CASSPDSLTYEQYF TGTGCCAGCAGCCCGGACAGCCTGACCTACGAGCAGTACTTC
- TRBJ2-2 - TRBV4-3 CASSQLGSNTGELFF TGCGCCAGCAGCCAATTAGGGTCTAACACCGGGGAGCTGTTTTTT
- TRBJ2-1 few TRBV29-1 CSARRGGGNEQFF TGCAGCGCCCGAAGGGGAGGGGGCAATGAGCAGTTCTTC
TRBD2 TRBJ2-3 few TRBV5-1 CASSLWGGGAADTQYF TGCGCCAGCAGCTTGTGGGGCGGGGGGGCCGCAGATACGCAGTATTTT
- TRBJ1-4 few TRBV29-1 CSANQQGGDEKLFF TGCAGCGCCAACCAACAGGGAGGGGATGAAAAACTGTTTTTT
TRBD2 TRBJ2-3 - TRBV5-1 CASSLKSSGVTDTQYF TGCGCCAGCAGCTTGAAGAGTAGCGGGGTAACAGATACGCAGTATTTT
- TRBJ1-2 few TRBV7-3 CASSLTDPLSAF TGTGCCAGCAGCTTAACGGACCCCCTTAGCGCCTTC
- TRBJ2-7 - TRBV6-1 CASSEIFGQYF TGTGCCAGCAGTGAAATCTTCGGGCAGTACTTC
- TRBJ1-5 few TRBV6-5 CASSRLNQPQHF TGTGCCAGCAGCCGTCTCAATCAGCCCCAGCATTTT
- TRBJ1-4 many TRBV4-2 CASSQNTEKLFF TGTGCCAGCAGCCAAAACACGGAAAAACTGTTTTTT
- TRBJ2-6 - TRBV27 CASSSTGANVLTF TGTGCCAGCAGCTCGACTGGGGCCAACGTCCTGACTTTC
TRBD1 TRBJ2-7 - TRBV19 CASSIGTGTYEQYF TGTGCCAGTAGTATCGGGACAGGGACCTACGAGCAGTACTTC
- TRBJ2-5 - TRBV5-1 CASSLARASDQETQYF TGCGCCAGCAGCTTGGCCAGGGCTAGCGACCAAGAGACCCAGTACTTC
- TRBJ2-2 - TRBV4-3 CASSQDGGSELFF TGCGCCAGCAGCCAAGATGGAGGGAGCGAGCTGTTTTTT
- TRBJ1-2 few TRBV6-1 CASRGGPNYGYTF TGTGCCAGCAGAGGCGGGCCCAACTATGGCTACACCTTC
- TRBJ1-5 - TRBV3-1 CASSPGPSTQPQHF TGTGCCAGCAGTCCAGGACCTTCGACGCAGCCCCAGCATTTT
- TRBJ2-5 - TRBV3-1 CASSQVYGIQETQYF TGTGCCAGCAGCCAAGTCTACGGGATCCAAGAGACCCAGTACTTC
- TRBJ2-1 - TRBV5-1 CASSLEGSYYNEQFF TGCGCCAGCAGCTTGGAGGGTTCTTACTACAATGAGCAGTTCTTC
- TRBJ2-5 - TRBV20-1 CSAIKETQYF TGCAGTGCTATAAAAGAGACCCAGTACTTC
TRBD1 TRBJ2-2 - TRBV5-1 CASSLVHPQGAGLNTGELFF TGCGCCAGCAGCTTGGTCCACCCTCAGGGGGCTGGCCTGAACACCGGGGAGCTGTTTTTT
- TRBJ1-2 - TRBV29-1 CSVEYNYGYTF TGCAGCGTTGAATACAACTATGGCTACACCTTC
TRBD1 TRBJ2-7 - TRBV7-9 CASSSDRGSGEQYF TGTGCCAGCAGCTCGGACAGGGGGTCAGGTGAGCAGTACTTC
- TRBJ2-3 - TRBV7-6 CASSLEDDTQYF TGTGCCAGCAGCTTAGAGGATGATACGCAGTATTTT
- TRBJ1-3 many TRBV7-9 CASSLAQTERDTIYF TGTGCCAGCAGCTTAGCCCAGACGGAGCGGGACACCATATATTTT
- TRBJ2-3 - TRBV7-2 CASSQRDSIYPTDTQYF TGTGCCAGCAGCCAACGGGACTCTATATACCCCACAGATACGCAGTATTTT
TRBD1 TRBJ1-6 - TRBV27 CASSPGQGGTPLHF TGTGCCAGCAGTCCTGGACAGGGTGGAACACCCCTCCACTTT
TRBD1 TRBJ2-7 - TRBV19 CASRAATGVYEQYF TGTGCCAGTAGAGCCGCGACAGGGGTATACGAGCAGTACTTC
- TRBJ1-3 few TRBV12-3/TRBV12-4 CASGNPSGNTIYF TGTGCCAGCGGGAACCCCTCTGGAAACACCATATATTTT
TRBD2 TRBJ2-1 - TRBV6-2/TRBV6-3 CASHPGTSGNEQFF TGTGCCAGCCATCCCGGGACTAGCGGCAATGAGCAGTTCTTC